A selection of T cell receptor beta chains follows, all from one sample in a study of T cells expressing NK-cell markers. TCRdb reprocessed the 5' RACE reads, keeping one entry per CDR3 protein, no DNA. This sample's clone table lists 550,000 to 600,000 distinct CDR3 sequences. Material: blood T cells: a sorted CD56 or NKG2C T cell subset, CD4+ or CD8+ T cells, or bulk PBMC T cells (not recorded which). The receptor set was obtained from a man aged 18-30 years in good health. Both conserved end residues are part of each CDR3.

TRBJ2-5	TRBV7-3	CASSPLSGSPETQYF
TRBJ2-4	TRBV20-1	CSGVVLAVNIQYF
TRBJ2-3	TRBV24-1	CATSDLTSGRTDTQYF
TRBJ1-2	TRBV12-3/TRBV12-4	CASSFNSPPAYTF
TRBJ1-1	TRBV7-9	CASSGWDGSTEAFF
TRBJ2-2	TRBV5-4	CASSLAGQGLRGTGELFF
TRBJ2-1	TRBV7-9	CALPTRDKGNEQFF
TRBJ1-2	TRBV12-3/TRBV12-4	CASSLAGVDGYTF
TRBJ2-3	TRBV20-1	CSARGFGKSDTQYF
TRBJ2-3	TRBV10-2	CASSATSSDTQYF
TRBJ2-5	TRBV5-5	CARTRDRDAQETQYF
TRBJ2-2	TRBV25-1	CASSEGAGELFF
TRBJ2-2	TRBV15	CATSPRRDLKTGELFF
TRBJ2-1	TRBV5-6	CASSLRPGTEQFF
TRBJ1-4	TRBV5-1	CASSSDQGPGEKLFF
TRBJ2-7	TRBV27	CASSAQRASIEQYF
TRBJ2-1	TRBV5-1	CASSSLALGYNEQFF
TRBJ2-1	TRBV4-2	CASSQDGGGNEQFF
TRBJ2-1	TRBV20-1	CSARAFGRPTIYNEQFF
TRBJ2-1	TRBV3-1	CASSQDLSYSSYNEQFF
TRBJ2-3	TRBV10-3	CAISDAGVGTDTQYF
TRBJ2-3	TRBV24-1	CATGGFSTDTQYF
TRBJ1-1	TRBV18	CASSPTRGSEAFF
TRBJ2-3	TRBV7-2	CASSLALATDTQYF
TRBJ2-5	TRBV7-2	CASSLGGGSETQYF
TRBJ2-7	TRBV12-3/TRBV12-4	CASSPTDRGTNEQYF
TRBJ2-1	TRBV2	CASRGDYIYNEQFF
TRBJ2-1	TRBV9	CASSYQGAGGYNEQFF
TRBJ1-2	TRBV4-3	CASSPTSDSYGYTF
TRBJ2-1	TRBV20-1	CSARDKGLHEQFF
TRBJ2-2	TRBV27	CASKFGGANGELFF
TRBJ1-1	TRBV28	CASSAPPGQGATEAFF